This T cell receptor (beta chain) was captured by sequencing in a study of blood T cell repertoires in COVID-19. The wider study: There were acute and convalescent COVID-19 samples, and they came from the United States, Italy and Spain. T cells, B-cell-depleted T cells, or PBMCs provided the cDNA or gDNA that served as material.

CDR1 is SGHTA and CDR2 is FQGNSA in the germline V gene. Trimming stripped 1 base from V and 2 bases from J, with 9 bases between. The CDR3 runs 15 residues. Original analysis: Scientists estimated how many nucleated cells there were by amplifying reference gene primers. Sequenced by immunoSEQ multiplex PCR; TCRdb stores in-frame clones only, minus some. D and trimming come from the DNA, and the V and J calls and clone size come from that table. The sample shows approximately 27,000 clones, about 90% of them seen only once. Sequenced material: peripheral blood. The source of this sequence is a man in his 70s with acute or convalescent COVID-19. The gene calls are TRBV7-2 and TRBJ1-3; tentatively, D is TRBD1 (6 bases). CDR3 loop: CASSLVGGPGNTIYF. For the CDR3, the DNA is TGTGCCAGCAGCTTAGTGGGGGGGCCTGGAAACACCATATATTTT.